One and the same sample provided the 24 T cell receptor beta chains below, sequenced in a study of human T cells and chemical hapten exposure. TCRdb re-called the RACE reads with MiXCR, one entry per CDR3 protein. This table has around 130,000 distinct CDR3 sequences, around 8.2% appearing once. As for time point: healthy volunteer bleed at 2 weeks. Unfractionated whole blood was the source of the extracted total RNA. Material: whole blood. These receptors originate from a male donor in good health. Some clones in this sample may be carry-over from other donors' samples.

This clonotype was observed many times. This chain links TRBV19 with TRBJ1-4; D is possibly TRBD1 (5 bases). The V gene lost 6 bases and the J gene lost 3 bases, with 11 bases spanning the gap. The CDR3 extends over 14 amino acids. Germline V gene sequence: CDR1 LNHDA, CDR2 SQIVND (reference sequence). The CDR3 region is CASRKGPANEKLFF. The CDR3 DNA follows: TGTGCCAGTAGAAAGGGGCCAGCTAATGAAAAACTGTTTTTT. Complete variable domain (other parts from reference TRBV19 and TRBJ1-4): DGGITQSPKYLFRKEGQNVTLSCEQNLNHDAMYWYRQDPGQGLRLIYYSQIVNDFQKGDIAEGYSVSREKKESFPLTVTSAQKNPTAFYLCASRKGPANEKLFFGSGTQLSVL.

This clonotype showed up many times. The CDR3 is CASNYMNTEAFF. In nucleotides, the CDR3 is TGTGCTAGTAACTATATGAACACTGAAGCTTTCTTT. The J gene is TRBJ1-1, the V gene TRBV12-5, with unresolved D. Trimming removed 8 bases from V and 0 bases from J, with 7 bases in between. This CDR3 is built from 12 residues. CDR1 is LGHNT, CDR2 FRNRAP, per germline.

This clonotype came up a few times. The chain employs TRBV20-1 and TRBJ1-5; 9 bases fit TRBD1. Trimming cost V 6 bases and J 3 bases; bases outside gene matches: 18. The CDR3 runs 18 residues. CDR1 and CDR2 from the germline V gene are DFQATT and SNEGSKA (reference sequence). CDR3 nucleotide sequence: TGCAGTGCGGGGGGCAAACAGGGGGCAGGGGGTCCCAATCAGCCCCAGCATTTT. As protein: CSAGGKQGAGGPNQPQHF.

This chain joins TRBV4-2 and TRBJ2-3; 9 nucleotides align to TRBD2. In germline, CDR1 is LGHNA, CDR2 YNFKEQ. This CDR3 has 14 amino acids. V was clipped by 3 bases and J by 3 bases; unmatched bases: 1. Here the CDR3 reads CASSQLAGTDTQYF. CDR3 DNA sequence: TGTGCCAGCAGCCAGCTAGCGGGGACAGATACGCAGTATTTT.

The rearrangement uses TRBV20-1 and TRBJ2-7, with 8 nucleotides matching TRBD2. This CDR3 is 17 amino acids long. Germline CDR1 DFQATT, CDR2 SNEGSKA (reference sequence). Losses at the gene ends were 0 bases for V and 3 bases for J; bases not matched to a gene: 13. DNA for the CDR3: TGCAGTGCTAGAGATGGGCGAGCGGGAGAGTCCGGCTACGAGCAGTACTTC. This encodes CSARDGRAGESGYEQYF.

At least ten counts were recorded for this clonotype. The rearrangement links TRBV28 to TRBJ1-1; maybe TRBD1 (5 bases). The CDR3 is made up of 15 amino acids. Germline V lookup: CDR1 MDHEN, CDR2 SYDVKM. The V and J ends lost 6 bases and 1 base respectively, with 15 bases between them. In nucleotides, the CDR3 is TGTGCCAGCAGGCCTACGGGGCGCGGGAACACTGAAGCTTTCTTT. This sequence encodes CASRPTGRGNTEAFF.

The chain has TRBV7-2 and TRBJ2-1; 10 bases map to TRBD1. J lost 3 bases, V lost 5 bases, and 4 bases had no gene match. The CDR3 contains 15 residues. Looked up from germline, CDR1 is SGHTA and CDR2 is FQGNSA. CDR3 DNA: TGTGCCAGCAGCCCCCGGGACAGGGGCTACAATGAGCAGTTCTTC. Protein sequence: CASSPRDRGYNEQFF.

This clonotype was seen only a few times. This chain joins TRBV12-3 or TRBV12-4 and TRBJ2-1; TRBD2 matches 13 bases. The CDR3 has 19 residues. The V gene end was trimmed by 5 bases and the J gene end by 1 base; junction bases not matched to a gene: 11. CDR3 region: CASSPRTSGSSISYNEQFF. The CDR3 DNA sequence: TGTGCCAGCAGTCCCCGGACTAGCGGGAGTTCGATTTCCTACAATGAGCAGTTCTTC.

This clonotype was observed a few times. The genes are TRBV6-1 and TRBJ2-7, with 8 bases fitting TRBD2. The CDR3 is 18 amino acids. J lost 1 base, V lost 3 bases, and 14 bases had no gene match. Germline CDR1 is MNHNS and CDR2 is SASEGT. This CDR3 is CASSDPLFGREFSYEQYF. The CDR3 nucleotides are TGTGCCAGCAGTGATCCTCTATTCGGGAGGGAATTTTCCTACGAGCAGTACTTC.

The gene calls are TRBV6-2 or TRBV6-3 and TRBJ2-7, with D hard to call. Germline CDR1 reads MNHEY; CDR2 reads SVGEGT. Deletions cut 6 bases from V and 3 bases from J, with 12 bases between. This CDR3 has 13 residues. In DNA form, the CDR3 reads TGTGCCAGCAGCCCTATTGGGGACTACGAGCAGTACTTC. This encodes CASSPIGDYEQYF.

As regards this clonotype: A much larger clone differs by one base, so this may be a read error. The chain links TRBV27 to TRBJ2-2, with D possibly being TRBD2 (6 bases). CDR1 and CDR2 (germline): MNHEY, SMNVEV (reference sequence). The CDR3 covers 14 residues. In DNA, the CDR3 is TGTGCCAGCCAAATCGGCGGGAACAACGGGGAGCTGTTTTTT. Protein: CASQIGGNNGELFF.

The chain has TRBV29-1 and TRBJ2-1; 8 bases fit TRBD1. Losses at the gene ends were 6 bases for V and 0 bases for J; bases not matched to a gene: 7. The germline V gene has CDR1 SQVTM and CDR2 ANQGSEA. There are 15 residues in the CDR3. The CDR3 here is CSVETGESSYNEQFF. For the CDR3, the DNA is TGCAGCGTGGAGACAGGGGAGAGCTCCTACAATGAGCAGTTCTTC.

This clonotype was observed at least ten times. The chain joins TRBV6-5 to TRBJ1-1; TRBD1 is a possible D gene (6 bases). Germline V gives CDR1 MNHEY, CDR2 SVGAGI. This CDR3 is built from 14 residues. With 10 bases removed from V and 4 bases from J, the gap between germline ends came to 19 bases. CDR3 region: CATLSRGLGTEAFF. The CDR3 DNA follows: TGTGCCACTCTATCGCGGGGGCTAGGCACTGAAGCTTTCTTT.

The V gene is TRBV19, the J gene TRBJ2-3; D tentatively reads TRBD1 or TRBD2 (5 bases each). The CDR3 runs to 15 residues. CDR1 LNHDA and CDR2 SQIVND come from the germline V gene (reference sequence). Trimming cost V 5 bases and J 0 bases, with 12 bases left between them. The CDR3 sequence: CASSLLGESTDTQYF. The CDR3 DNA is TGTGCCAGTAGTTTGCTGGGGGAAAGCACAGATACGCAGTATTTT.

This clonotype was seen ten or more times. This sequence joins TRBV9 and TRBJ2-2; possible D gene TRBD2, 5 bases. The CDR3 is made up of 15 amino acids. Germline assignment: CDR1 SGDLS and CDR2 YYNGEE. Trimming pared 0 bases from V and 4 bases from J, leaving 10 bases between. In DNA, the CDR3 is TGTGCCAGCAGCGTAGCCGGGGTGAGCACCGGGGAGCTGTTTTTT. Translating gives CASSVAGVSTGELFF. The full variable domain, rest sourced from reference TRBV9 and TRBJ2-2, is DSGVTQTPKHLITATGQRVTLRCSPRSGDLSVYWYQQSLDQGLQFLIQYYNGEERAKGNILERFSAQQFPDLHSELNLSSLELGDSALYFCASSVAGVSTGELFFGEGSRLTVL.

Many counts were recorded for this clonotype. The V and J genes are TRBV6-1 and TRBJ1-2; the D is unclear. This CDR3 region has 14 residues. Trimming left V 0 bases short and J 6 bases short, with 11 bases between. CDR1 and CDR2 from the germline V gene are MNHNS and SASEGT. The CDR3 DNA reads TGTGCCAGCAGTGAAGCGGGGATCTGGAATGGCTACACCTTC. Residues: CASSEAGIWNGYTF.

This chain connects TRBV7-8 to TRBJ1-1; D not certain. Germline V lookup: CDR1 SGHVS, CDR2 FQNEAQ. Trimming removed 0 bases from V and 0 bases from J, with 8 bases in between. The CDR3 has 15 residues. Written as DNA, the CDR3 is TGTGCCAGCAGCTTAGCGGCCGGACTGAACACTGAAGCTTTCTTT. It specifies CASSLAAGLNTEAFF.

This clonotype turned up a few times. This chain links TRBV6-2 or TRBV6-3 with TRBJ2-2; no reliable D call. Deletions cut 2 bases from V and 1 base from J, with 2 bases between. This CDR3 contains 13 residues. Germline values: CDR1 MNHEY, CDR2 SVGEGT. CDR3 sequence: CASSYENTGELFF. The DNA of the CDR3 is TGTGCCAGCAGTTACGAGAACACCGGGGAGCTGTTTTTT.

The chain is built from TRBV12-3 or TRBV12-4 and TRBJ2-5; D is unresolved. With 2 bases removed from V and 2 bases from J, the gap between germline ends came to 6 bases. The CDR3 is made up of 13 amino acids. The CDR3 DNA follows: TGTGCCAGCAGTTTAAGGATACAAGAGACCCAGTACTTC. Encoded protein: CASSLRIQETQYF.

This clonotype has at least ten counts. The CDR3 protein is CSAVFRDTNQPQHF. In DNA, the CDR3 is TGCAGTGCCGTCTTCCGGGACACTAATCAGCCCCAGCATTTT. V and J are TRBV20-1 and TRBJ1-5; perhaps TRBD1 as D (6 bases). The germline V gene encodes CDR1 DFQATT and CDR2 SNEGSKA (reference sequence). Trimming removed 6 bases from V and 4 bases from J, with 16 bases in between. This CDR3 is 14 amino acids long.

The chain combines TRBV18 with TRBJ2-3; D is perhaps TRBD2 (5 bases). V dropped 3 bases and J dropped 4 bases, with 17 bases sitting between them. Germline-derived CDR1 and CDR2 are KGHSH and LQKENI. The CDR3 runs to 16 residues. The DNA of the CDR3 is TGTGCCAGCTCACCTCCCGACGGGATTCGGGCAGATACGCAGTATTTT. Residues: CASSPPDGIRADTQYF. The full variable domain, in which reference TRBV18 and TRBJ2-3 provide the parts outside the CDR3, is NAGVMQNPRHLVRRRGQEARLRCSPMKGHSHVYWYRQLPEEGLKFMVYLQKENIIDESGMPKERFSAEFPKEGPSILRIQQVVRGDSAAYFCASSPPDGIRADTQYFGPGTRLTVL.

The V and J genes are TRBV4-3 and TRBJ1-2, with TRBD1 as a possible D gene (6 bases). The CDR3 runs to 16 residues. V gave up 0 bases and J gave up 4 bases, with 15 bases separating them. CDR1 is LGHNA and CDR2 is YSLEER in the germline V gene. The CDR3, as DNA: TGCGCCAGCAGCCAAGAAGGGGGATCCCAAACCTATGGCTACACCTTC. Translated, it gives CASSQEGGSQTYGYTF.

This clonotype occurred a few times. This sequence joins TRBV11-2 and TRBJ1-1; weak D call: TRBD1 (6 bases). This CDR3 has 15 amino acids. V lost 0 bases and J 1 base, leaving 9 bases between the germline ends. Germline V gene data show CDR1 as SGHAT and CDR2 as FQNNGV. The CDR3 DNA follows: TGTGCCAGCAGCTTAGAGGGGGGCGCGAACACTGAAGCTTTCTTT. It is translated as CASSLEGGANTEAFF.

V usage is TRBV4-2 and J usage is TRBJ2-7; tentatively, D is TRBD1 (6 bases). Trimming took off 1 base at V and 5 bases at J, with 9 bases between the two ends. The CDR3 is made up of 13 amino acids. CDR1 LGHNA and CDR2 YNFKEQ come from the germline V gene. CDR3 protein: CASSQGTGNEQYF. CDR3 sequence (DNA): TGTGCCAGCAGCCAAGGAACAGGGAACGAGCAGTACTTC.